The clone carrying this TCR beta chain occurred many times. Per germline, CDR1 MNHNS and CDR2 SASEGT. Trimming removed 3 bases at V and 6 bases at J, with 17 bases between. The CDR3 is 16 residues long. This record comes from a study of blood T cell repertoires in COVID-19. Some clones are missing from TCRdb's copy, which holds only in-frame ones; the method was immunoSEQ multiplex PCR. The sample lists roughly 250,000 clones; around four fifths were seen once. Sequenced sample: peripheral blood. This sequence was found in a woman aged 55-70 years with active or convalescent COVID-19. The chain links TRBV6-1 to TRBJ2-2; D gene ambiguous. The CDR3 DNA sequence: TGTGCCAGCAGTGATCTTTTGTCTAGTCGATCCGGGGAGCTGTTTTTT. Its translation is CASSDLLSSRSGELFF.